The T cell receptor beta chain under discussion was sequenced for a study of early T cells in non-severe SARS-CoV-2 infection. As part of library construction, unique molecular identifiers were attached to individual cDNA molecules. One entry per CDR3 protein results from TCRdb running MiXCR on the 5' RACE reads. The sample includes some 77,000 distinct CDR3 sequences, approximately 16% of them seen just once. This clonotype turned up a few times. The sequence was collected from an adult who was a healthcare worker with PCR-confirmed SARS-CoV-2 infection or an uninfected control (not recorded which). Source material: whole blood.

This CDR3 is CASRAPPGGASRRYEQYF. CDR3 bases: TGTGCCAGCAGGGCCCCCCCGGGGGGGGCCTCTCGGCGCTACGAGCAGTACTTC. The chain uses TRBV27 and TRBJ2-7, with 8 positions matching TRBD2. Looked up from germline, CDR1 is MNHEY and CDR2 is SMNVEV (reference sequence). J was trimmed by 3 bases and V by 6 bases; bases with no gene match: 19. The CDR3 length is 18 residues.